Listed here are 32 T cell receptor beta chains from one sample, sequenced in a study of T cells in Graves' hyperthyroidism and ophthalmopathy. Authors of the study amplified TCR beta CDR3 regions from RNA transcripts. First-round RT-PCR with HTBI primers amplified the TCR CDR3 region. TCRdb re-analysed the multiplex PCR reads in MiXCR, keeping a single row per CDR3 protein. The table has about 250,000 distinct CDR3 sequences, 13% to 15% seen once. What was sequenced was blood. The source of these receptors is a woman in her forties or fifties with Graves' hyperthyroidism that later progressed to Graves' ophthalmopathy.

This clonotype was detected a few times. The rearrangement uses TRBV5-4 and TRBJ1-2; maybe TRBD1 (6 bases). V lost 4 bases and J 3 bases, leaving 13 bases between the germline ends. Germline assignment: CDR1 SGHNT and CDR2 YYREEE (reference sequence). The CDR3 has 14 residues. The DNA for the CDR3 is TGTGCCAGCAGCGTCGACAGGTTGGACTATGGCTACACCTTC. It codes for CASSVDRLDYGYTF.

This clonotype was counted at least ten times. The chain carries TRBV12-3 or TRBV12-4 and TRBJ1-5; possibly TRBD1 for D (5 bases). The CDR3 runs 17 residues. Trimming removed 4 bases at V and 5 bases at J, with 21 bases between. The CDR3 sequence is CASSSKVRVLMDQPQHF. The CDR3, as DNA: TGTGCCAGCAGTTCCAAGGTCAGGGTTCTAATGGATCAGCCCCAGCATTTT.

At least ten counts were recorded for this clonotype. The chain is built from TRBV5-1 and TRBJ2-2, with D possibly being TRBD1 (6 bases). Trimming stripped 1 base from V and 1 base from J, with 11 bases between. Per germline, CDR1 SGHRS and CDR2 YFSETQ. The CDR3 length is 16 residues. Written as DNA, the CDR3 is TGCGCCAGCAGCTTGACAGGGATGGGGAACACCGGGGAGCTGTTTTTT. It specifies CASSLTGMGNTGELFF.

The chain recombines TRBV9 with TRBJ2-4, with D perhaps matching TRBD1 (6 bases). The CDR3 extends over 15 amino acids. Germline V CDR1 and CDR2: SGDLS, YYNGEE. Trimming pared 4 bases from V and 5 bases from J, leaving 16 bases between. The CDR3 loop reads CASSQRSGAENIQYF. For the CDR3, the DNA is TGTGCCAGCAGCCAAAGGTCAGGGGCTGAAAACATTCAGTACTTC. Drawing the rest from reference TRBV9 and TRBJ2-4, the complete variable domain is DSGVTQTPKHLITATGQRVTLRCSPRSGDLSVYWYQQSLDQGLQFLIQYYNGEERAKGNILERFSAQQFPDLHSELNLSSLELGDSALYFCASSQRSGAENIQYFGAGTRLSVL.

This clonotype appeared many times. The V gene is TRBV28, the J gene TRBJ2-7, with 16 bases fitting TRBD2. Germline lookup yields CDR1 MDHEN and CDR2 SYDVKM. CDR3 length: 17 residues. The junction had 11 bases not matched to a gene; V was cut back by 7 bases and J by 5 bases. CDR3 amino acids: CASIPWGLAGGPNEQYF. The CDR3 nucleotides are TGTGCCAGCATCCCCTGGGGACTAGCGGGAGGGCCCAACGAGCAGTACTTC.

This clonotype was seen ten or more times. The gene calls are TRBV5-4 and TRBJ1-4; the D is unclear. Trimming left V 2 bases short and J 8 bases short, with 13 bases between. Germline CDR1 reads SGHNT; CDR2 reads YYREEE (reference sequence). This CDR3 spans 14 amino acids. CDR3 region: CASSFAGRREKLFF. In nucleotides, the CDR3 is TGTGCCAGCAGCTTCGCCGGGAGGCGGGAAAAACTGTTTTTT. Variable domain in full (rest from reference TRBV5-4 and TRBJ1-4): ETGVTQSPTHLIKTRGQQVTLRCSSQSGHNTVSWYQQALGQGPQFIFQYYREEENGRGNFPPRFSGLQFPNYSSELNVNALELDDSALYLCASSFAGRREKLFFGSGTQLSVL.

This clonotype showed up many times. V gene TRBV5-1 combines with J gene TRBJ1-2; TRBD1 matches at 7 bases. Looked up from germline, CDR1 is SGHRS and CDR2 is YFSETQ. The junction had 6 bases not matched to a gene; V was cut back by 4 bases and J by 3 bases. The CDR3 is 14 amino acids. The CDR3 DNA sequence: TGCGCCAGCAGCCAAGGGGGCGCGGACTATGGCTACACCTTC. Translated, it gives CASSQGGADYGYTF.

This clonotype came up many times. The chain employs TRBV18 and TRBJ2-1; D is possibly TRBD1 or TRBD2 (5 bases each). Per germline, CDR1 KGHSH and CDR2 LQKENI. The length of the CDR3 is 14 residues. V was shortened by 2 bases and J by 5 bases, with 10 bases between the two germline ends. The CDR3 DNA reads TGTGCCAGCTCACCAGGGGGTCCAGACAATGAGCAGTTCTTC. Its translation is CASSPGGPDNEQFF.

In this sample, this clonotype turned up many times. The rearrangement joins TRBV2 to TRBJ1-1; D gene unclear. Germline V gene data show CDR1 as SNHLY and CDR2 as FYNNEI. The CDR3 loop spans 11 amino acids. V gave up 5 bases and J gave up 7 bases, with 8 bases separating them. DNA for the CDR3: TGTGCCAGCAGTTTTACAGTTGAAGCTTTCTTT. It specifies CASSFTVEAFF.

In this sample, this clonotype turned up many times. The chain combines TRBV3-1 with TRBJ2-4, with 7 bases aligning to TRBD1. The CDR3 has 15 amino acids. Unmatched junction bases numbered 11, after V lost 4 bases and J lost 8 bases. Germline V gene sequence: CDR1 LGHDT, CDR2 YNNKEL (reference sequence). The DNA for the CDR3 is TGTGCCAGCAGCCTAAAGGCGAGGGGGCGCGACATTCAGTACTTC. Amino acid sequence: CASSLKARGRDIQYF.

In this sample, this clonotype turned up many times. The chain is built from TRBV20-1 and TRBJ2-5, with D possibly being TRBD2 (5 bases). Per germline, CDR1 DFQATT and CDR2 SNEGSKA (reference sequence). The CDR3 spans 13 residues. The V end lost 3 bases, the J end lost 9 bases, and 17 bases lay between the germline ends. CDR3 DNA sequence: TGCAGTGCTAGGCAACCCGAAGGACTCTCCCAGTACTTC. Encoded protein: CSARQPEGLSQYF.

The chain is built from TRBV18 and TRBJ1-5; the D is unclear. CDR1 and CDR2 from the germline V gene are KGHSH and LQKENI. The CDR3 spans 15 residues. V was shortened by 3 bases and J by 5 bases, with 14 bases between the two germline ends. CDR3 protein: CASSPIGGIDQPQHF. The CDR3 nucleotides are TGTGCCAGCTCACCTATAGGCGGAATCGATCAGCCCCAGCATTTT.

This clonotype showed up many times. V gene TRBV2 combines with J gene TRBJ1-2, with D perhaps matching TRBD1 (5 bases). The germline V and J ends were trimmed by 7 bases and 7 bases, with 16 bases remaining between them. Germline V CDR1 and CDR2: SNHLY, FYNNEI. The CDR3 is 13 residues long. The CDR3 DNA is TGTGCCAGCATCCGGGGCAGGGAGTCTGGCTACACCTTC. This encodes CASIRGRESGYTF.

The chain uses TRBV25-1 and TRBJ2-1; possibly TRBD1 for D (6 bases). The V and J ends lost 7 bases and 7 bases respectively, with 11 bases between them. The CDR3 consists of 12 residues. Germline V lookup: CDR1 MGHDK, CDR2 SYGVNS. CDR3 bases: TGTGCCAGCACCTATCAGGGGAATGAGCAGTTCTTC. Translation: CASTYQGNEQFF.

Many counts were recorded for this clonotype. This rearrangement joins TRBV20-1 to TRBJ1-2; D is uncertain. Between the trimmed V and J ends, which lost 0 bases and 8 bases, there was a span of 13 bases. This CDR3 contains 13 residues. Germline V CDR1 and CDR2: DFQATT, SNEGSKA (reference sequence). CDR3 in DNA: TGCAGTGCTAGAGATGGGCGGCCTAAGGGCTACACCTTC. It specifies CSARDGRPKGYTF.

The sample holds many counts of this clonotype. The chain couples TRBV9 to TRBJ2-1, with TRBD2 as a possible D gene (6 bases). The germline V gene encodes CDR1 SGDLS and CDR2 YYNGEE. The CDR3 contains 15 residues. Trimming shortened V by 0 bases and J by 5 bases, and 12 bases separated the two germline ends. CDR3 bases: TGTGCCAGCAGCGTAGGTGGGAGGCCTGACAATGAGCAGTTCTTC. Its translation is CASSVGGRPDNEQFF.

Turning to this clonotype: Possible read error: a much larger clone is one base away. The V and J genes are TRBV2 and TRBJ1-2, with D tentatively TRBD1 (5 bases). The CDR3 sequence is 14 residues long. Germline V gene sequence: CDR1 SNHLY, CDR2 FYNNEI. In DNA form, the CDR3 reads TGTGCCGGCAGTGTCTCCACCAGGGTAGGTGGCTACACCTTC. Translation: CAGSVSTRVGGYTF.

A few counts support this clonotype. This rearrangement joins TRBV5-1 to TRBJ2-7; 12 bases line up with TRBD2. The CDR3 consists of 17 residues. CDR1 is SGHRS, CDR2 YFSETQ, per germline. Trimming cost V 0 bases and J 1 base; bases outside gene matches: 5. The CDR3 here is CASSLGTSGRSSYEQYF. The CDR3 coding sequence is TGCGCCAGCAGCTTGGGTACTAGCGGGAGGTCGTCCTACGAGCAGTACTTC.

This clonotype was observed a few times. This chain joins TRBV28 and TRBJ2-5; D is ambiguous. The CDR3 is made up of 12 amino acids. V lost 7 bases and J lost 1, with 7 bases in between. Germline V gene sequence: CDR1 MDHEN, CDR2 SYDVKM. The CDR3 DNA is TGTGCCAGCACGGCGGTCCAAGAGACCCAGTACTTC. It codes for CASTAVQETQYF.

The CDR3 protein is CASSEAGTENYEQYF. CDR3 nucleotide sequence: TGTGCCAGCAGTGAAGCCGGGACAGAGAACTACGAGCAGTACTTC. The chain has TRBV28 and TRBJ2-7, with TRBD1 identical over 7 bases. CDR1 is MDHEN, CDR2 SYDVKM, per germline. V trimming: 5 bases; J trimming: 3 bases; junction bases outside the gene matches: 10. The CDR3 length is 15 residues. The variable domain in full, with the rest retrieved from reference TRBV28 and TRBJ2-7, is DVKVTQSSRYLVKRTGEKVFLECVQDMDHENMFWYRQDPGLGLRLIYFSYDVKMKEKGDIPEGYSVSREKKERFSLILESASTNQTSMYLCASSEAGTENYEQYFGPGTRLTVT.

This clonotype was counted a few times. The chain combines TRBV5-5 with TRBJ1-2; D may be TRBD1 (5 bases). Germline values: CDR1 SGHKS, CDR2 YYEKEE (reference sequence). The V end was cut by 3 bases, the J end by 8 bases, with 20 bases between. This CDR3 is built from 15 residues. CDR3 sequence reads: CASSSGRGTVHGYTF. CDR3 DNA sequence: TGTGCCAGCAGCTCGGGACGGGGAACGGTTCACGGCTACACCTTC.

The sample holds a few counts of this clonotype. V is TRBV29-1 and J is TRBJ1-2, with no clear D. This CDR3 contains 13 residues. Trimming took off 8 bases at V and 2 bases at J, with 15 bases between the two ends. CDR1 is SQVTM and CDR2 is ANQGSEA in the germline V gene. CDR3 region: CSSGEGRNYGYTF. In DNA, the CDR3 is TGCAGCTCGGGAGAAGGGAGAAACTATGGCTACACCTTC.

In this sample, this clonotype turned up many times. The CDR3 nucleotides read TGCGCCAGCAGCTTGGATGCAGGGGGCAATGAGCAGTTCTTC. Translated, it gives CASSLDAGGNEQFF. The chain combines TRBV5-1 with TRBJ2-1; 7 bases fit TRBD1. Germline loops: CDR1 SGHRS, CDR2 YFSETQ. With V trimmed by 0 bases and J by 6 bases, 3 bases remained unmatched. The CDR3 has 14 amino acids.

This clonotype was counted ten times or more. This rearrangement joins TRBV6-1 to TRBJ1-5; TRBD1 is a possible D gene (5 bases). Germline V CDR1 and CDR2: MNHNS, SASEGT. Trimming left V 2 bases short and J 1 base short, with 9 bases between. This CDR3 region has 15 residues. CDR3 protein: CASSEQGPSNQPQHF. Written as DNA, the CDR3 is TGTGCCAGCAGTGAACAGGGCCCAAGCAATCAGCCCCAGCATTTT.

This rearrangement joins TRBV20-1 to TRBJ2-5, with D possibly TRBD2 on 6 matching bases. The V gene's germline CDR1 is DFQATT and CDR2 SNEGSKA (reference sequence). The CDR3 extends over 14 amino acids. V was shortened by 6 bases and J by 4 bases, with 18 bases between the two germline ends. The CDR3 reads CSASGGWGIETQYF. The DNA of the CDR3 is TGCAGTGCCTCCGGGGGATGGGGAATAGAGACCCAGTACTTC.

This clonotype was recorded at least ten times. This chain joins TRBV10-3 and TRBJ2-7; 10 positions match TRBD2. With V trimmed by 6 bases and J by 2 bases, 4 bases remained unmatched. Germline V gene sequence: CDR1 ENHRY, CDR2 SYGVKD. The CDR3 is 14 amino acids. CDR3 amino acids: CAIRVAGGPYEQYF. The CDR3 DNA follows: TGTGCCATCAGGGTAGCGGGAGGTCCCTACGAGCAGTACTTC.

This clonotype came up many times. V usage is TRBV5-5 and J usage is TRBJ2-7, with D uncertain. The germline V gene encodes CDR1 SGHKS and CDR2 YYEKEE (reference sequence). Between the trimmed V and J ends, which lost 0 bases and 2 bases, there was a span of 6 bases. The CDR3 sequence is 13 residues long. The chain's CDR3 is CASSLERTYEQYF. The DNA for the CDR3 is TGTGCCAGCAGCTTGGAACGCACCTACGAGCAGTACTTC. The whole variable domain, filled in from reference TRBV5-5 and TRBJ2-7, reads DAGVTQSPTHLIKTRGQQVTLRCSPISGHKSVSWYQQVLGQGPQFIFQYYEKEERGRGNFPDRFSARQFPNYSSELNVNALLLGDSALYLCASSLERTYEQYFGPGTRLTVT.

This clonotype occurred many times. The chain carries TRBV11-2 and TRBJ2-5; D gene ambiguous. CDR3 size: 13 residues. The germline V and J ends were trimmed by 6 bases and 5 bases, with 13 bases remaining between them. In germline, CDR1 is SGHAT, CDR2 FQNNGV. The CDR3 region is CASSSNSGETQYF. The DNA for the CDR3 is TGTGCCAGCAGTTCCAACAGTGGGGAGACCCAGTACTTC.

This clonotype was observed many times. The rearrangement uses TRBV7-9 and TRBJ2-1, with D possibly being TRBD2 (5 bases). The CDR3 runs to 13 residues. Germline assignment: CDR1 SEHNR and CDR2 FQNEAQ (reference sequence). Trimming took off 5 bases at V and 10 bases at J, with 15 bases between the two ends. CDR3 DNA: TGTGCCAGCAGCCGGATGACTACGATGGAGCAGTTCTTC. This encodes CASSRMTTMEQFF.

There are many counts of this clonotype. V usage is TRBV24-1 and J usage is TRBJ2-1; 12 bases are shared with TRBD2. Germline V gives CDR1 KGHDR, CDR2 SFDVKD. The CDR3 spans 18 residues. After removal of 3 bases from V and 6 bases from J, the junction contained 11 bases not matched to a gene. The CDR3 DNA reads TGTGCCACCAGTGATCCCTACACGGGACTAGCGGGTGCCAATGAGCAGTTCTTC. It yields the protein CATSDPYTGLAGANEQFF.

This clonotype was recorded many times. This chain connects TRBV5-1 to TRBJ2-7; 7 positions match TRBD1. The CDR3 consists of 14 residues. Trimming cost V 1 base and J 3 bases; bases outside gene matches: 4. Germline assignment: CDR1 SGHRS and CDR2 YFSETQ. The CDR3 protein is CASSLQGVYYEQYF. For the CDR3, the DNA is TGCGCCAGCAGCTTGCAGGGGGTTTACTACGAGCAGTACTTC.

This clonotype has at least ten counts. This sequence joins TRBV6-1 and TRBJ1-5; D unresolved. The CDR3 has 13 residues. V lost 2 bases, J lost 3 bases, and 5 bases lay in between. CDR1 is MNHNS and CDR2 is SASEGT in the germline V gene. The CDR3 loop is CASSEQTNQPQHF. Written as DNA, the CDR3 is TGTGCCAGCAGTGAACAGACCAATCAGCCCCAGCATTTT.